These T cell receptor beta chains were read from a single sample in a study of metastatic and nonmetastatic thyroid tumors. MiXCR re-clonotyped the PCR reads for TCRdb. In the table there are roughly 48,000 clones, under 20% of which are singletons. The specimen was blood. The receptors come from a female donor with papillary thyroid cancer or a benign thyroid nodule (not recorded which). Some clones in this sample may be carry-over from other donors' samples. Both conserved end residues are trimmed from each CDR3.

V: TRBV19
J: TRBJ2-5
length: 13
CDR3: ASSIESSGQETQY

V: TRBV6-1
J: TRBJ2-7
length: 13
CDR3: ASIPGTSCPYEQY

V: TRBV24-1
J: TRBJ2-3
length: 14
CDR3: ATSDRLAGNTDTQY

V: TRBV7-9
J: TRBJ2-7
length: 13
CDR3: ASSPVTGVKTEQY

V: TRBV27
J: TRBJ2-5
length: 13
CDR3: ASSPQTGAEETQY

V: TRBV12-3/TRBV12-4
J: TRBJ2-7
length: 12
CDR3: ASSLLSGRGEQY

V: TRBV12-3/TRBV12-4
J: TRBJ2-3
length: 16
CDR3: ASSPSFGLAGQGDTQY

V: TRBV11-1
J: TRBJ1-3
length: 15
CDR3: ASTSRLQEVSGNTIY

V: TRBV19
J: TRBJ1-5
length: 10
CDR3: ASSIYYQPQH

V: TRBV6-4
J: TRBJ2-3
length: 14
CDR3: ASSDSPGQGTDTQH

V: TRBV11-2
J: TRBJ2-7
length: 11
CDR3: ASSPQAGYEQY

V: TRBV2
J: TRBJ2-5
length: 13
CDR3: ASSEKGARLETQY

V: TRBV5-1
J: TRBJ2-3
length: 9
CDR3: ASSFTDTQY

V: TRBV7-2
J: TRBJ2-2
length: 13
CDR3: ASSRALPNTGELF

V: TRBV20-1
J: TRBJ2-7
length: 13
CDR3: SATPGGAGVSEQY

V: TRBV5-1
J: TRBJ2-7
length: 12
CDR3: ASSLTGGMYEQY